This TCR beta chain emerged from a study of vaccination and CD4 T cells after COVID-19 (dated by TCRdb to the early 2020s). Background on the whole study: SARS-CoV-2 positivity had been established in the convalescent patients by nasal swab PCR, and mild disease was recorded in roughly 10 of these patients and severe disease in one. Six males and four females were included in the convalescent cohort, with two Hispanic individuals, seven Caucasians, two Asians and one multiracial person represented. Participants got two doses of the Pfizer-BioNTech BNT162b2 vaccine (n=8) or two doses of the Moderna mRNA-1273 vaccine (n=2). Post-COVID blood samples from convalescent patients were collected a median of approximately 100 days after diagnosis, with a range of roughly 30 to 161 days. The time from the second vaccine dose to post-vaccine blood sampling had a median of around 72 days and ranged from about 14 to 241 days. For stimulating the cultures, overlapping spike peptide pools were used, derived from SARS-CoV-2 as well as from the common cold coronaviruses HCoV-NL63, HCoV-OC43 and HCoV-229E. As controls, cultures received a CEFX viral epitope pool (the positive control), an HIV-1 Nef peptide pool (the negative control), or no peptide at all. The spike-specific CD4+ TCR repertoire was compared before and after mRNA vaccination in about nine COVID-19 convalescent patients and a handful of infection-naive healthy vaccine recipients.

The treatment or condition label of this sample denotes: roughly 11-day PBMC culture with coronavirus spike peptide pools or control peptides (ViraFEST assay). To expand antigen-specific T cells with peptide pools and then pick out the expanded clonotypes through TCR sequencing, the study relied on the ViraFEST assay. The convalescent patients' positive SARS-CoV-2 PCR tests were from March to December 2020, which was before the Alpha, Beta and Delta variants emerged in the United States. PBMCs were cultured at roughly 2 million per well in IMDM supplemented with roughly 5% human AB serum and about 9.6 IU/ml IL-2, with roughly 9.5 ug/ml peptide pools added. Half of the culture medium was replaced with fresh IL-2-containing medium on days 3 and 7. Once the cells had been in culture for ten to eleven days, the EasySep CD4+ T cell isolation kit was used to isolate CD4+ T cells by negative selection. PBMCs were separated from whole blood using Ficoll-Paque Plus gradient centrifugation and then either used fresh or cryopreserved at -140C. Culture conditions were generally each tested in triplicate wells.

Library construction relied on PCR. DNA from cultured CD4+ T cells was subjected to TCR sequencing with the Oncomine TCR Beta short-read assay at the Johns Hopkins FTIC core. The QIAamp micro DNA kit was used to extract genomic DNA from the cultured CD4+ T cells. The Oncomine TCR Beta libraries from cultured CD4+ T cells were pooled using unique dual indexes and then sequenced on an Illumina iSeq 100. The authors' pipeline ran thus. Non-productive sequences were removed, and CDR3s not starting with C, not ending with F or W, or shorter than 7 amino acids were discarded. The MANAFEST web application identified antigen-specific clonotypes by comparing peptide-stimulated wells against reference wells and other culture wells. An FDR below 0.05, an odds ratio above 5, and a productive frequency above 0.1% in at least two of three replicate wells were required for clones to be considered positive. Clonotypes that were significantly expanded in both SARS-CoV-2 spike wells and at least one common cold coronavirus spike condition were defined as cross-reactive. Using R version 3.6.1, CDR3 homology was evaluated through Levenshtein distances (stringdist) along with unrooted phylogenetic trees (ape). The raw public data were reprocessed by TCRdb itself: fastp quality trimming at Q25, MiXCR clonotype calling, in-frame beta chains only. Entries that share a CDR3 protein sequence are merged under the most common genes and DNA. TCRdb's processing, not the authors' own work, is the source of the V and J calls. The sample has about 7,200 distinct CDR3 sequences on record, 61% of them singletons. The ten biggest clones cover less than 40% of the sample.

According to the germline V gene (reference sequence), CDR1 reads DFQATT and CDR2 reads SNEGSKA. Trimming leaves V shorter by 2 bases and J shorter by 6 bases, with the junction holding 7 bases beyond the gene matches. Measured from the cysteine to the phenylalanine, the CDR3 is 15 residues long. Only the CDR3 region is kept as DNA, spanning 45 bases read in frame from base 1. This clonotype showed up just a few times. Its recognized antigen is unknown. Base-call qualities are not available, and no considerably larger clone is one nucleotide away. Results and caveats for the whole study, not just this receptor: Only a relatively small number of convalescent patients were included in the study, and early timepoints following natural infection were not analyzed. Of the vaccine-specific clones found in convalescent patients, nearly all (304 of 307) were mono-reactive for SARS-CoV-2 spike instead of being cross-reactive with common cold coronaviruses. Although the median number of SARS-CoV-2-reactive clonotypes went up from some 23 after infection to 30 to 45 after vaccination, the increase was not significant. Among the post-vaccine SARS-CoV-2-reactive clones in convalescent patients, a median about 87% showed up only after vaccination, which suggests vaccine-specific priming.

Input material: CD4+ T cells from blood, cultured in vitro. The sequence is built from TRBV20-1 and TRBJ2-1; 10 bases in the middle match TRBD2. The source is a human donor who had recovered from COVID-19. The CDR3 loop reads CSARILAGMVNEQFF. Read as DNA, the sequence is TGCAGTGCTAGAATACTAGCGGGAATGGTCAATGAGCAGTTCTTC.